This TCR beta chain appears in the sequencing data of a study of blood T cell repertoires in COVID-19. Germline CDR1 and CDR2: SGHNT and YYREEE (reference sequence). This CDR3 has 17 residues. A note on this clone: The junction shows a germline mismatch at one end, possibly a read error.

TCRdb keeps only in-frame clones here, not all; method: immunoSEQ multiplex PCR. The repertoire holds approximately 260,000 clones, about 88% seen once, with approximately 4% in the top ten. This chain uses TRBV5-4 with TRBJ2-6; maybe TRBD1 (7 bases). Sequenced material: peripheral blood. The TCR was taken from a man aged 18 to 29 with active or convalescent COVID-19. The CDR3 loop reads CACSLFQGGSGANVLTF. CDR3 in DNA: TGTGCCTGCAGCTTGTTTCAGGGGGGCTCTGGGGCCAACGTCCTGACTTTC.